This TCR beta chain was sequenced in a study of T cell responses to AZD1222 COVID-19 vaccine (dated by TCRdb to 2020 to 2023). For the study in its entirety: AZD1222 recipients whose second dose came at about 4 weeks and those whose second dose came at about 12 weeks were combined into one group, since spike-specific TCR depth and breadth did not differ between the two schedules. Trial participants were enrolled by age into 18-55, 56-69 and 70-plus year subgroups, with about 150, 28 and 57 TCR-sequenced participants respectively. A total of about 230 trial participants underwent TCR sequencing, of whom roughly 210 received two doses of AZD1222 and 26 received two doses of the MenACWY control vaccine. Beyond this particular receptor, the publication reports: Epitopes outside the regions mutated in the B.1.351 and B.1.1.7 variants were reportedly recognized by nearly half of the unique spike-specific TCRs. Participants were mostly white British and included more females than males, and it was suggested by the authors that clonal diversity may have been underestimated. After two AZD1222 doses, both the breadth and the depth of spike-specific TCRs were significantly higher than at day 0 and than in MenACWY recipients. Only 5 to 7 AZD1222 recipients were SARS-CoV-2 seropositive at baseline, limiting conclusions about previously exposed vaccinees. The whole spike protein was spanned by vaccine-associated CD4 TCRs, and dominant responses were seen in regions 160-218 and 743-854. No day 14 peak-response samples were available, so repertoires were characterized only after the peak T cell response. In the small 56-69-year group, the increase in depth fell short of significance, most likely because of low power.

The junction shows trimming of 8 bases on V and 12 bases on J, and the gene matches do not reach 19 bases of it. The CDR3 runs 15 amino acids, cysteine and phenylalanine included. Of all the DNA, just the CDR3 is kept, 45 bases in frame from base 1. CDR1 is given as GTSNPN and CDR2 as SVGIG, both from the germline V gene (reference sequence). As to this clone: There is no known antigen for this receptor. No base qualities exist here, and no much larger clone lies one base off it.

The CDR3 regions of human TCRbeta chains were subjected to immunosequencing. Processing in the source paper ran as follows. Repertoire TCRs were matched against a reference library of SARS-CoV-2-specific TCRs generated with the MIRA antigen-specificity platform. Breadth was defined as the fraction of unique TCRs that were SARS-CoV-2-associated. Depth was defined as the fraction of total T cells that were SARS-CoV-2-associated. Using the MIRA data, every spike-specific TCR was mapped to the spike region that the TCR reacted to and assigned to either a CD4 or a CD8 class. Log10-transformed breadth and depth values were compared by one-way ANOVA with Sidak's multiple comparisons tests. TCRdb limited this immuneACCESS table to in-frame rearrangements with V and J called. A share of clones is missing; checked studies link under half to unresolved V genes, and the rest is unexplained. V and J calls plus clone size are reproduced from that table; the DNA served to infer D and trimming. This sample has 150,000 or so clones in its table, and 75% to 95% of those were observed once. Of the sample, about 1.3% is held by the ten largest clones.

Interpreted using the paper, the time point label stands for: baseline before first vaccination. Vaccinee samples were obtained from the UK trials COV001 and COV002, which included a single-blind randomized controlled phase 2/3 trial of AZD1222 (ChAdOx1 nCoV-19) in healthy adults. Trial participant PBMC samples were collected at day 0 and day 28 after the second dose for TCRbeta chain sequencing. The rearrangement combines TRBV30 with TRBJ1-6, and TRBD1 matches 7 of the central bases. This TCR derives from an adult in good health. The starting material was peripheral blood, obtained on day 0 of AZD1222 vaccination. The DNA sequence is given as TGTGCCAGCCGGGAGACAGGGCGTTTAGGGGTACCCCTCCACTTT. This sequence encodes CASRETGRLGVPLHF.